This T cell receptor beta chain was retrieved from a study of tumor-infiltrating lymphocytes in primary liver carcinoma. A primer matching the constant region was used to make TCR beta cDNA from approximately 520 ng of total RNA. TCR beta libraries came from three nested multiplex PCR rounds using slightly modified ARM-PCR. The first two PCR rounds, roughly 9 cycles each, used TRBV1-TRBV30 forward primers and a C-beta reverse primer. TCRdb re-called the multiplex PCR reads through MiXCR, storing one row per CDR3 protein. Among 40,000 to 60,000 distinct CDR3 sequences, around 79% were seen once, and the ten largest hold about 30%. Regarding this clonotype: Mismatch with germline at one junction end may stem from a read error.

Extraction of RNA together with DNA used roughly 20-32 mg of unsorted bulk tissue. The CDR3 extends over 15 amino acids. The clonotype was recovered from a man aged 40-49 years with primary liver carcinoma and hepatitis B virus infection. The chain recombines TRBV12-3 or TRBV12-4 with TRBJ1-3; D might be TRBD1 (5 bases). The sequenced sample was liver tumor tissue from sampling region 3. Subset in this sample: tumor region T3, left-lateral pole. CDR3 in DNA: TGTGTCAGCTGTTTTGGTGGGGGAGGTGGAAACACCATATATTTT. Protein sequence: CVSCFGGGGGNTIYF.